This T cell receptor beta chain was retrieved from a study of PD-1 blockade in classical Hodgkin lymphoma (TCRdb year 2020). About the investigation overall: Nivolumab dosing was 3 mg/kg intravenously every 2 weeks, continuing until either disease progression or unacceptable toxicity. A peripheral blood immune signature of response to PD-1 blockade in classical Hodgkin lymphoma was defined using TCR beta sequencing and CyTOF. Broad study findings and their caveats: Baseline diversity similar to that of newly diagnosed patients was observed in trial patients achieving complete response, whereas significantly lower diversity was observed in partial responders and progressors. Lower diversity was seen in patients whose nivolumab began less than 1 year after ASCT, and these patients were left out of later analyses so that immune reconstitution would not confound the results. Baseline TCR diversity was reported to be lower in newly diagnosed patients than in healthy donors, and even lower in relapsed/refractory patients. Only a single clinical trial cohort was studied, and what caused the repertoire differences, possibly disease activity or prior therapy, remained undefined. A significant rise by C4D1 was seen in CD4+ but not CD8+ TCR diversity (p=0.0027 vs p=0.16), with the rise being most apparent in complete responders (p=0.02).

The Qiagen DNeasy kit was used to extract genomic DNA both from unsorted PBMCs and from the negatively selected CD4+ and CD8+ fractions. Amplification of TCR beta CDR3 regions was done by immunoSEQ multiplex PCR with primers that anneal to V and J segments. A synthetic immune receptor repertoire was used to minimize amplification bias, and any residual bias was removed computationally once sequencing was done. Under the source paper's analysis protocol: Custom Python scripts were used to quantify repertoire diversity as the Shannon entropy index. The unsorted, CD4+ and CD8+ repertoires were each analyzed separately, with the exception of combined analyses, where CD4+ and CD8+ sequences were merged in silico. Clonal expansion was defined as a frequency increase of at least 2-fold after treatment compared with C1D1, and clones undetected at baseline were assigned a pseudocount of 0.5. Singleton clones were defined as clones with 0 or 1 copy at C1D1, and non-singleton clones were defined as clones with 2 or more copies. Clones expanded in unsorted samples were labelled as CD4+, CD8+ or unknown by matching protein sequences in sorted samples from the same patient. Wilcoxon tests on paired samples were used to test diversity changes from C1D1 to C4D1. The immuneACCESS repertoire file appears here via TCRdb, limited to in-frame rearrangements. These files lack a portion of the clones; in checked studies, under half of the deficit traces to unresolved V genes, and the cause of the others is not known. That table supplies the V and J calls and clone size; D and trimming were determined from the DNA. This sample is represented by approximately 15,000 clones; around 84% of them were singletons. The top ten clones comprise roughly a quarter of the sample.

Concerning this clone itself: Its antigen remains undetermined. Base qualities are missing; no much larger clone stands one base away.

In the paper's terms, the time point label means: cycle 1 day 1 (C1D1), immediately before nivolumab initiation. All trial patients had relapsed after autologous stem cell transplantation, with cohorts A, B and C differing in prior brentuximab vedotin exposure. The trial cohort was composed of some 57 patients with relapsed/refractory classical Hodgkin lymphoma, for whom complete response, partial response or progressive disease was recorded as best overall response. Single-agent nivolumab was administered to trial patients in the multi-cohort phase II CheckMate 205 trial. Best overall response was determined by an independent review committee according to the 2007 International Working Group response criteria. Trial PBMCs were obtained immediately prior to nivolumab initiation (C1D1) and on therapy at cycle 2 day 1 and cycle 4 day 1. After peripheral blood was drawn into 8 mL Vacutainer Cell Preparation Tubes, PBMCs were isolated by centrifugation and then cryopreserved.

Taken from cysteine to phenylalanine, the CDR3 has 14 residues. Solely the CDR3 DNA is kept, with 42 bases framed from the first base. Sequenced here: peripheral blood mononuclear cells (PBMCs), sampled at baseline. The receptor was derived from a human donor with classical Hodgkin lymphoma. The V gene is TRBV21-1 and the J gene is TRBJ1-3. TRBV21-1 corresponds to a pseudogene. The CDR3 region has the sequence CASIIGTASNTIYF. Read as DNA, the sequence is TGTGCCAGCATAATTGGGACGGCATCAAACACCATATATTTT.